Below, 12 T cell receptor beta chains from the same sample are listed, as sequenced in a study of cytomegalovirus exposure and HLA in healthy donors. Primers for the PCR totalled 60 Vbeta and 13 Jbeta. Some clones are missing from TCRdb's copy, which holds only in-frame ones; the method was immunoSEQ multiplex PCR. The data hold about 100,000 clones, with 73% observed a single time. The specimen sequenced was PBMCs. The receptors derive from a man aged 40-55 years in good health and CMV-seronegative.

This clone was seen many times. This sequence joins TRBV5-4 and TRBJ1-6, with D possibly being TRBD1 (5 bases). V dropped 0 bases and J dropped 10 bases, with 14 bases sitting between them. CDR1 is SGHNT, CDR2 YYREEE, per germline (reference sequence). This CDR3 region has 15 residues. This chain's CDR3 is CASSLAGGRKSPLHF. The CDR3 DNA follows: TGTGCCAGCAGCTTGGCGGGGGGAAGAAAATCACCCCTCCACTTT.

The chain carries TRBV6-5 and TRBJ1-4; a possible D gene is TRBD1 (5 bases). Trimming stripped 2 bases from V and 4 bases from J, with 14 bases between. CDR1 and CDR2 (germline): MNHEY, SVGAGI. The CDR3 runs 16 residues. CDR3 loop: CASSYGPGGVNEKLFF. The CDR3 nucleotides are TGTGCCAGCAGTTACGGGCCGGGGGGGGTTAATGAAAAACTGTTTTTT.

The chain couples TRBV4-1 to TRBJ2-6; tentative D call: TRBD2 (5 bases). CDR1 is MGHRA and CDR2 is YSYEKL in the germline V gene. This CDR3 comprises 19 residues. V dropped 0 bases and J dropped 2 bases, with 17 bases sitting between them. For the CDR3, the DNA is TGCGCCAGCAGCCAAGATCGGATTCGAGGGAAGCCTGGGGCCAACGTCCTGACTTTC. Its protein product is CASSQDRIRGKPGANVLTF.

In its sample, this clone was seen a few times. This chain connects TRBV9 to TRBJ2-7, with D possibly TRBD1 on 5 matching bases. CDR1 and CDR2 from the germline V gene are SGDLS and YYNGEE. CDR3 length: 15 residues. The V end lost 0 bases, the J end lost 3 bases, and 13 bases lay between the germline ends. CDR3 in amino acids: CASSVEPGWIYEQYF. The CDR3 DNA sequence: TGTGCCAGCAGCGTAGAACCAGGGTGGATCTACGAGCAGTACTTC.

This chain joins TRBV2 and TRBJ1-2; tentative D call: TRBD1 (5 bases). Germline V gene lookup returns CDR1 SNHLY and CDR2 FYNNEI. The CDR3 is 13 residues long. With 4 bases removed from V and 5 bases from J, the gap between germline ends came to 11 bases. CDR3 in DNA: TGTGCCAGCAGTGTCGCAGGGCGGTATGGCTACACCTTC. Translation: CASSVAGRYGYTF.

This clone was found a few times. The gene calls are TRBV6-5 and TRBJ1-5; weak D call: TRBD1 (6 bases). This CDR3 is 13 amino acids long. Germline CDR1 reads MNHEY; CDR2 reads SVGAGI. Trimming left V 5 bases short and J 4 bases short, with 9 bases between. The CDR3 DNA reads TGTGCCAGCAGTACGAGGGGGAATCAGCCCCAGCATTTT. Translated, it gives CASSTRGNQPQHF.

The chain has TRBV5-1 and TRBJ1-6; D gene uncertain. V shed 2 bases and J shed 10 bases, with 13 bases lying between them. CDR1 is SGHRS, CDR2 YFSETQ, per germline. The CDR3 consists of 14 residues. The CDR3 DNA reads TGCGCCAGCAGCTTTGGCAACCCTCAATCACCCCTCCACTTT. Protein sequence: CASSFGNPQSPLHF.

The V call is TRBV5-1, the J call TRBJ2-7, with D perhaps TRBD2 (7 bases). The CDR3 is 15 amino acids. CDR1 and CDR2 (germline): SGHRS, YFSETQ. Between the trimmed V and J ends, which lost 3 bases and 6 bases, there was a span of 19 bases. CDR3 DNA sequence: TGCGCCAGCAGCTGGGGGGGGAAGGGGGTCTCCGAGCAGTACTTC. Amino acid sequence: CASSWGGKGVSEQYF. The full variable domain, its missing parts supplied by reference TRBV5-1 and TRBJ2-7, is KAGVTQTPRYLIKTRGQQVTLSCSPISGHRSVSWYQQTPGQGLQFLFEYFSETQRNKGNFPGRFSGRQFSNSRSEMNVSTLELGDSALYLCASSWGGKGVSEQYFGPGTRLTVT.

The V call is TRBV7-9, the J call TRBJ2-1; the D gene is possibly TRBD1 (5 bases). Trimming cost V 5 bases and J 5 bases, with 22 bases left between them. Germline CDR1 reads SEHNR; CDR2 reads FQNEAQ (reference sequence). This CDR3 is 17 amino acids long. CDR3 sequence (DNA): TGTGCCAGCAGCCTTGTACAAAAGGGGTTAGGCAACAATGAGCAGTTCTTC. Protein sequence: CASSLVQKGLGNNEQFF.

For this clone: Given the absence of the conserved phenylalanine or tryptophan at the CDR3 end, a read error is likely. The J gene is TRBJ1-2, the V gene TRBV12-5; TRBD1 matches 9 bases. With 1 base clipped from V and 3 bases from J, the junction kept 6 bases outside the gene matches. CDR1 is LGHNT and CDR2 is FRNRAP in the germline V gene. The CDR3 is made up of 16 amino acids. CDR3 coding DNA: TGTGCTAGTGGTTTGGCTGTACAGGGGGCGGACTATGGCTACACCCTC. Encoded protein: CASGLAVQGADYGYTL.

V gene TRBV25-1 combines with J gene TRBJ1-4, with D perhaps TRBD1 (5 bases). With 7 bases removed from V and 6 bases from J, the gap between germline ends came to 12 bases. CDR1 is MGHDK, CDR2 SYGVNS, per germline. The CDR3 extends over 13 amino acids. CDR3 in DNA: TGTGCCAGCAAGGGCAGGGCTTATGAAAAACTGTTTTTT. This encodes CASKGRAYEKLFF.

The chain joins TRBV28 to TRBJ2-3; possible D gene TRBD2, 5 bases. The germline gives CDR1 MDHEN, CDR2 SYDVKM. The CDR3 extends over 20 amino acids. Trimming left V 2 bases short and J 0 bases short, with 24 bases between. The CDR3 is CASSLQVLVGRRASTDTQYF. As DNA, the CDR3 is TGTGCCAGCAGTTTACAGGTTTTAGTTGGCCGGCGGGCTAGCACAGATACGCAGTATTTT.